Listed below are T cell receptor beta chains from one sample, sequenced in a study of T-cell memory formation after mild COVID-19. TCRdb reprocessed the 5' RACE reads via MiXCR and lists one record per CDR3 protein. The sample shows 390,000 or so distinct CDR3 sequences, roughly 15% of them seen only once. Specimen: PBMCs or a T cell subset sorted from them (not recorded which). Source of these receptors: a man aged 18 to 35 who had mild COVID-19 (a few samples of this study predate the infection). Cell type and time point are not known. CDR3s include the opening cysteine and the closing phenylalanine or tryptophan. D genes are given only for firm matches. Not every row has a clone size; where given, it reads once, few, many or a size class.

CSVELGYGYTF TGCAGCGTTGAACTAGGCTATGGCTACACCTTC - TRBJ1-2 many TRBV29-1 11
CASGFYEQYF TGTGCCAGCGGCTTCTACGAGCAGTACTTC - TRBJ2-7 many TRBV12-3/TRBV12-4 10
CASSSGQVNTEAFF TGCGCCAGCAGCTCGGGACAGGTGAACACTGAAGCTTTCTTT TRBD1 TRBJ1-1 many TRBV5-1 14
CASSLIRGRPATNEKLFF TGTGCCAGCAGCTTGATCAGGGGGCGGCCTGCAACTAATGAAAAACTGTTTTTT TRBD1 TRBJ1-4 - TRBV11-2 18
CASSSPRALAGPYNEQFF TGTGCCAGCAGCTCGCCAAGGGCACTAGCGGGGCCTTACAATGAGCAGTTCTTC TRBD2 TRBJ2-1 - TRBV7-8 18
CASRSTSGDNEQFF TGTGCCAGCAGGTCTACTAGCGGGGACAATGAGCAGTTCTTC TRBD2 TRBJ2-1 - TRBV12-3/TRBV12-4 14
CSARVPVTGYTEAFF TGCAGTGCTAGAGTCCCGGTGACAGGGTACACTGAAGCTTTCTTT TRBD1 TRBJ1-1 few TRBV20-1 15
CSASPGGTYGYTF TGCAGTGCTTCCCCAGGGGGGACCTATGGCTACACCTTC TRBD1 TRBJ1-2 - TRBV20-1 13
CASSQGKGDEQYF TGCGCCAGCAGCCAAGGGAAAGGGGACGAGCAGTACTTC - TRBJ2-7 - TRBV4-1 13
CASRPAGELEQFF TGTGCCAGCAGGCCAGCGGGGGAACTCGAGCAGTTCTTC TRBD2 TRBJ2-1 - TRBV12-3/TRBV12-4 13
CASTPQAGQAEAFF TGTGCCAGCACCCCACAGGCGGGACAAGCTGAAGCTTTCTTT - TRBJ1-1 few TRBV6-2/TRBV6-3 14
CASSLGAGVNSPLHF TGTGCCAGCAGTTTGGGGGCAGGGGTTAATTCACCCCTCCACTTT - TRBJ1-6 few TRBV12-3/TRBV12-4 15
CASSFGGTSSYEQYF TGTGCCAGCAGTTTTGGGGGCACTAGCTCCTACGAGCAGTACTTC - TRBJ2-7 - TRBV12-3/TRBV12-4 15
CASSARQGEKQETQYF TGTGCCAGCAGCGCCAGACAGGGGGAGAAGCAAGAGACCCAGTACTTC TRBD1 TRBJ2-5 - TRBV9 16
CATMLRGTERKFF TGTGCCACCATGTTACGGGGGACAGAGAGAAAGTTCTTC - TRBJ2-1 few TRBV15 13
CASSLPQGETQYF TGCGCCAGCAGCTTGCCCCAGGGTGAGACCCAGTACTTC - TRBJ2-5 - TRBV5-1 13
CASSLLASGGPGETQYF TGCGCCAGCAGCTTGTTGGCTAGCGGGGGCCCTGGGGAGACCCAGTACTTC TRBD2 TRBJ2-5 few TRBV5-1 17
CSVHGLAGNNEQFF TGCAGCGTCCACGGACTAGCGGGGAACAATGAGCAGTTCTTC TRBD2 TRBJ2-1 few TRBV29-1 14
CASSRGTGRNMNTEAFF TGTGCCAGCAGCCGCGGAACAGGAAGAAACATGAACACTGAAGCTTTCTTT - TRBJ1-1 - TRBV9 17
CASSYPAGGHFYNEQFF TGTGCCAGCAGTTACCCGGCGGGGGGCCACTTCTACAATGAGCAGTTCTTC TRBD2 TRBJ2-1 few TRBV6-2/TRBV6-3 17
CSVRPGTGPEQYF TGCAGCGTTAGACCCGGGACCGGGCCCGAGCAGTACTTC - TRBJ2-7 - TRBV29-1 13
CATRRQGNQPQHF TGTGCCACCAGACGACAGGGCAATCAGCCCCAGCATTTT - TRBJ1-5 - TRBV15 13
CASSQLTLKTQYF TGTGCCAGCAGCCAGCTCACCTTAAAGACCCAGTACTTC - TRBJ2-5 many TRBV4-2 13
CASSEGDAANYGYTF TGTGCCAGCAGTGAAGGGGATGCGGCTAACTATGGCTACACCTTC - TRBJ1-2 - TRBV6-1 15
CASSLTSGGAVTGELFF TGTGCCAGCAGCTTGACTAGCGGGGGGGCTGTCACCGGGGAGCTGTTTTTT TRBD2 TRBJ2-2 many TRBV5-4 17
CASSDRQGVQETQYF TGTGCCAGCAGCGATAGACAGGGAGTACAAGAGACCCAGTACTTC TRBD1 TRBJ2-5 few TRBV3-1 15
CSFDVRETQYF TGCAGCTTTGACGTCCGGGAGACCCAGTACTTC - TRBJ2-5 - TRBV29-1 11
CASTAGGAGETQYF TGCGCCAGCACCGCCGGGGGGGCAGGAGAGACCCAGTACTTC TRBD2 TRBJ2-5 - TRBV5-1 14
CASSPGTEASYEQYF TGTGCCAGCAGTCCTGGGACGGAAGCTTCCTACGAGCAGTACTTC - TRBJ2-7 few TRBV28 15
CSAQGGLNYGYTF TGCAGCGCTCAGGGGGGACTTAACTATGGCTACACCTTC TRBD1 TRBJ1-2 many TRBV29-1 13
CASSFTGGNNSPLHF TGTGCCAGCAGCTTTACAGGGGGAAATAATTCACCCCTCCACTTT TRBD1 TRBJ1-6 few TRBV11-2 15
CASSREGINTEAFF TGTGCCAGCAGCCGGGAGGGTATAAACACTGAAGCTTTCTTT - TRBJ1-1 many TRBV3-1 14
CASSPRLAGAHEQFF TGTGCCAGCAGCCCGCGACTAGCGGGGGCCCATGAGCAGTTCTTC TRBD2 TRBJ2-1 - TRBV7-3 15
CASSLAGSGRYQETQYF TGCGCCAGCAGCTTGGCCGGGAGCGGGAGGTACCAAGAGACCCAGTACTTC TRBD2 TRBJ2-5 many TRBV5-1 17
CASREGNYEQYF TGTGCCAGCAGGGAGGGAAACTACGAGCAGTACTTC - TRBJ2-7 - TRBV28 12
CASSQEVLTVF TGCGCCAGCAGCCAAGAGGTCTTGACAGTCTTT - TRBJ1-1 few TRBV4-1 11
CASSSGLSTDTQYF TGTGCCAGCAGCTCCGGACTCAGCACAGATACGCAGTATTTT - TRBJ2-3 many TRBV7-8 14
CASSLVEGSNSPLHF TGTGCCAGCAGCTTAGTAGAGGGAAGTAATTCACCCCTCCACTTT - TRBJ1-6 few TRBV7-2 15
CATSRAGSNQPQHF TGTGCCACCAGCAGAGCGGGCAGCAATCAGCCCCAGCATTTT - TRBJ1-5 - TRBV15 14
CATVRTAPYEQYF TGTGCCACCGTCCGGACAGCTCCGTACGAGCAGTACTTC - TRBJ2-7 - TRBV6-4 13
CASSLGPGAEAASTDTQYF TGTGCCAGCAGCTTAGGCCCGGGAGCAGAAGCGGCTAGCACAGATACGCAGTATTTT - TRBJ2-3 - TRBV7-3 19
CASDRAPATQYF TGTGCCAGCGACCGGGCCCCAGCAACCCAGTACTTC - TRBJ2-5 few TRBV6-1 12
CASSLEAGTAGELFF TGCGCCAGCAGCTTGGAGGCGGGGACGGCCGGGGAGCTGTTTTTT - TRBJ2-2 few TRBV5-1 15
CASSFKGGGSTDTQYF TGTGCCAGCAGCTTCAAGGGGGGAGGGAGCACAGATACGCAGTATTTT - TRBJ2-3 - TRBV5-6 16
CASTEYSRAGNTIYF TGTGCCAGCACCGAATACAGCAGGGCTGGAAACACCATATATTTT - TRBJ1-3 - TRBV6-5 15
CASSRPKIRGATEAFF TGCGCCAGCAGCAGGCCAAAAATCAGGGGTGCCACTGAAGCTTTCTTT - TRBJ1-1 - TRBV4-1 16
CASRQGAGETQYF TGTGCCAGCAGACAGGGCGCCGGGGAGACCCAGTACTTC - TRBJ2-5 - TRBV25-1 13
CASSPGTGKQPQHF TGTGCCAGCTCACCAGGTACAGGCAAGCAGCCCCAGCATTTT - TRBJ1-5 many TRBV18 14
CASSQDWIIRSSGNTIYF TGCGCCAGCAGCCAAGATTGGATAATCAGGAGCTCTGGAAACACCATATATTTT - TRBJ1-3 - TRBV4-3 18
CASKSTPNTEAFF TGTGCCAGCAAATCGACTCCGAACACTGAAGCTTTCTTT - TRBJ1-1 - TRBV28 13
CSASGGTLGYYTF TGCAGTGCTAGTGGCGGGACCCTCGGGTACTACACCTTC - TRBJ1-2 - TRBV20-1 13
CASSRIAGTNTGELFF TGCGCCAGCAGCCGAATAGCGGGGACCAACACCGGGGAGCTGTTTTTT TRBD2 TRBJ2-2 few TRBV4-1 16